The 9 T cell receptor beta chains given below trace back to one sample, sequenced in a study of blood T cell repertoires in COVID-19. TCRdb's copy holds only in-frame clones and misses some; the assay was immunoSEQ multiplex PCR. The repertoire consists of approximately 28,000 clones, with around 60% occurring once and the leading ten covering roughly 7.2%. The source material was peripheral blood. The receptors derive from a man in his sixties with active or convalescent COVID-19.

The J gene is TRBJ2-4, the V gene TRBV9; D unclear. Trimming removed 5 bases from V and 8 bases from J, with 14 bases in between. The CDR3 spans 13 residues. Germline V lookup: CDR1 SGDLS, CDR2 YYNGEE. The CDR3 region has the DNA TGTGCCAGCAGTCCTGAGTTCGAGGACATTCAGTACTTC. The encoded protein is CASSPEFEDIQYF.

The chain is built from TRBV9 and TRBJ2-1; TRBD2 matches 12 bases. The CDR3 runs 15 residues. With 4 bases clipped from V and 3 bases from J, the junction kept 2 bases outside the gene matches. CDR1 and CDR2 (germline): SGDLS, YYNGEE. The CDR3 reads CASSSTSGGYNEQFF. The CDR3, as DNA: TGTGCCAGCAGCTCGACTAGCGGGGGCTACAATGAGCAGTTCTTC.

The genes are TRBV10-3 and TRBJ2-3, with 12 bases fitting TRBD2. Germline lookup yields CDR1 ENHRY and CDR2 SYGVKD. The CDR3 consists of 17 residues. V was clipped by 7 bases and J by 3 bases; unmatched bases: 11. The chain's CDR3 is CAINSEGLAGYTDTQYF. The CDR3 coding sequence is TGTGCCATCAACAGCGAAGGACTAGCGGGATATACAGATACGCAGTATTTT.

The chain has TRBV2 and TRBJ2-1; 11 bases are a match to TRBD1. Germline assignment: CDR1 SNHLY and CDR2 FYNNEI. Unmatched junction bases numbered 5, after V lost 8 bases and J lost 2 bases. The CDR3 is made up of 15 amino acids. CDR3 region: CASDSGQGAYNEQFF. CDR3 nucleotides: TGTGCCAGCGACTCGGGACAGGGGGCCTACAATGAGCAGTTCTTC.

The chain is built from TRBV5-1 and TRBJ2-7; D is possibly TRBD1 (6 bases). CDR3 length equals 14 residues. V lost 0 bases and J lost 5, with 12 bases in between. CDR1 and CDR2 (germline): SGHRS, YFSETQ. In DNA, the CDR3 is TGCGCCAGCAGCTTGGGGTACAGGGACCACGAGCAGTACTTC. Its translation: CASSLGYRDHEQYF. Supplemented by reference TRBV5-1 and TRBJ2-7, the full variable domain reads KAGVTQTPRYLIKTRGQQVTLSCSPISGHRSVSWYQQTPGQGLQFLFEYFSETQRNKGNFPGRFSGRQFSNSRSEMNVSTLELGDSALYLCASSLGYRDHEQYFGPGTRLTVT.

The chain has TRBV7-9 and TRBJ1-2; no firm D call. This CDR3 region has 15 residues. V lost 1 base to trimming and J lost 8 bases, with 17 bases between them. Germline-derived CDR1 and CDR2 are SEHNR and FQNEAQ (reference sequence). The CDR3: CASSLVPSAPQGYTF. In nucleotides, the CDR3 is TGTGCCAGCAGCTTAGTACCCAGCGCTCCCCAGGGCTACACCTTC. Filled out from reference TRBV7-9 and TRBJ1-2, the complete variable domain reads DTGVSQNPRHKITKRGQNVTFRCDPISEHNRLYWYRQTLGQGPEFLTYFQNEAQLEKSRLLSDRFSAERPKGSFSTLEIQRTEQGDSAMYLCASSLVPSAPQGYTFGSGTRLTVV.

This clone showed up just a few times. V is TRBV11-3 and J is TRBJ1-2, with D perhaps TRBD1 (5 bases). Germline CDR1 is SGHNT and CDR2 is YENEEA. This CDR3 spans 15 amino acids. V shed 3 bases and J shed 4 bases, with 15 bases lying between them. The CDR3 region is CASSFQVEDIYGYTF. DNA for the CDR3: TGTGCCAGCAGCTTCCAAGTCGAGGACATCTATGGCTACACCTTC. The entire variable domain, with the rest obtained from reference TRBV11-3 and TRBJ1-2, is as follows: EAGVVQSPRYKIIEKKQPVAFWCNPISGHNTLYWYLQNLGQGPELLIRYENEEAVDDSQLPKDRFSAERLKGVDSTLKIQPAELGDSAVYLCASSFQVEDIYGYTFGSGTRLTVV.

In DNA form, the CDR3 reads TGCAGTGCTAGTCCGCTAGCGGGGGGTAGCACAGATACGCAGTATTTT. Its protein is CSASPLAGGSTDTQYF. The chain employs TRBV20-1 and TRBJ2-3; 11 bases match TRBD2. This CDR3 comprises 16 residues. V was pared by 3 bases and J by 0 bases, with 5 bases of the junction left unmatched. The germline gives CDR1 DFQATT, CDR2 SNEGSKA (reference sequence).

The chain carries TRBV19 and TRBJ2-2; TRBD2 might be the D (5 bases). Germline V gene lookup returns CDR1 LNHDA and CDR2 SQIVND (reference sequence). The germline V and J ends were trimmed by 4 bases and 3 bases, with 15 bases remaining between them. The CDR3 spans 16 residues. The chain's CDR3 is CASSNSGSGDTGELFF. CDR3 bases: TGTGCCAGTAGTAACAGTGGGAGTGGGGACACCGGGGAGCTGTTTTTT.